Here is one TCR beta chain with its context. The ends were cut back, 2 bases at V and 4 bases at J, with 20 bases in the middle. Germline lookup yields CDR1 KGHDR and CDR2 SFDVKD. CDR3 length: 18 amino acids. This sample stems from a study of control samples from healthy donors and cancer patients. Produced via immunoSEQ multiplex PCR; TCRdb's table is partial and in-frame only. This table has around 170,000 clones, about 90% appearing once. The sample was blood. The TCR originated in a woman aged 45 to 65 in good health. This chain uses TRBV24-1 with TRBJ2-1; D might be TRBD2 (6 bases). The CDR3, as DNA: TGTGCCACCAGTGATTCACACCGGCGGGGAGCGATGTACAATGAGCAGTTCTTC. Encoded protein: CATSDSHRRGAMYNEQFF.